This paragraph covers one T cell receptor (beta chain) sequence. In this sample, this clonotype turned up a few times. Its recognized antigen is unknown. No base quality values were provided; no much bigger clone lies one nucleotide off. Set within a cohort of healthcare workers in London, UK, this nested case-control study involved weekly PCR testing of nasopharyngeal swabs along with blood sampling. Healthcare workers were enrolled in the week of the UK lockdown, from 23 to 31 March 2020, and were followed every week for up to roughly 15 weeks. These data originate in a study of early T cells in non-severe SARS-CoV-2 infection (dated by TCRdb to the early 2020s). Regarding the complete study: Because TCR sequencing relied on bulk RNA taken from unsorted whole blood, pairing of alpha and beta chains was not possible. What the work shows at the level of the full study, not this receptor alone: VDJdb matching was skewed toward anti-spike CD8 responses and likely underestimated virus-specific expansions, missing private and CD4 specificities.

Library preparation was by 5' RACE. Data came from a NextSeq 500. The TCR library protocol attached unique molecular identifiers to individual cDNA molecules to correct for sequencing error and PCR bias. Both TCR alpha and beta chains were sequenced, and tight co-correlation was observed between alpha and beta sequence abundances in each sample. Under the source paper's analysis protocol: Decombinator V4 was used to annotate TCR sequences for V gene, J gene and CDR3. TCRs were defined as expanded if a significant change between any two time points was detected under a Poisson model with p below 0.0001. TCR abundances were normalised to the total number of TCRs sequenced in each sample and reported as counts per million. A search of VDJdb, accessed on 1 November 2021, was run for TCRs annotated to CMV, EBV and SARS-CoV-2, with TCRs annotated for multiple antigens excluded. TCRdb reprocessed the public reads (quality trimming at Q25 with fastp, clone calling with MiXCR) and kept in-frame beta chains. Every distinct CDR3 protein forms one entry, paired with its most common genes and DNA. The V and J calls and clone size are TCRdb's, not the authors'. This sample comprises about 30,000 distinct CDR3 sequences, approximately 5.4% of them detected only once. The top ten clones comprise over 5% of the sample.

This TCR was recovered from an adult who was a healthcare worker with PCR-confirmed SARS-CoV-2 infection or an uninfected control (not recorded which). Source material: whole blood.

The bases read TGTGCCAGCTCACGGGTAGCGGGAATCACCGGGGAGCTGTTTTTT. Protein translation: CASSRVAGITGELFF. The chain is assembled from TRBV18 and TRBJ2-2; 8 central nucleotides agree with TRBD2. Taken from the germline V gene, the CDR1 and CDR2 loops are KGHSH and LQKENI. V is trimmed back by 4 bases and J by 4 bases, and the junction contains 5 bases that no gene match accounts for. Including cysteine and phenylalanine, the CDR3 has 15 amino acids. Only the CDR3 part of the read is kept: 45 bases, read in frame from the first base. Reference TRBV18 and TRBJ2-2 proteins supply the regions before and after the CDR3; the full variable domain is: NAGVMQNPRHLVRRRGQEARLRCSPMKGHSHVYWYRQLPEEGLKFMVYLQKENIIDESGMPKERFSAEFPKEGPSILRIQQVVRGDSAAYFCASSRVAGITGELFFGEGSRLTVL.